The 27 T cell receptor beta chains listed next were all sequenced from one sample in a study of cytomegalovirus exposure and HLA in healthy donors. Use of 60 Vbeta and 13 Jbeta primers characterized the PCR. Libraries were prepared by immunoSEQ multiplex PCR; TCRdb keeps only in-frame clonotypes and omits some of them. The table includes over 100,000 clones, approximately 80% detected once. Sample: PBMCs. The receptors were gathered from a female donor in good health and CMV-seronegative.

J is TRBJ1-2 and V is TRBV28; D is perhaps TRBD1 (6 bases). Trimming removed 6 bases at V and 6 bases at J, with 20 bases between. The CDR3 runs to 15 residues. Looked up from germline, CDR1 is MDHEN and CDR2 is SYDVKM. DNA of the CDR3: TGTGCCAGCAGCCCGATATCGCAGGGGCGAGATGGCTACACCTTC. It specifies CASSPISQGRDGYTF.

This chain links TRBV18 with TRBJ2-5; TRBD2 aligns across 14 bases. The trim removed 5 bases at V and 4 bases at J, leaving 6 bases unmatched. The CDR3 spans 16 residues. Germline V gene sequence: CDR1 KGHSH, CDR2 LQKENI. The CDR3 nucleotides read TGTGCCAGCTCAACCCCGGGACTAGCGGGGGCAGAGACCCAGTACTTC. Its protein is CASSTPGLAGAETQYF.

This clone was seen a few times. The V and J genes are TRBV2 and TRBJ2-1, with D unresolved. This CDR3 is 14 amino acids long. Germline lookup yields CDR1 SNHLY and CDR2 FYNNEI. The V end was cut by 5 bases, the J end by 0 bases, with 8 bases between. The CDR3 DNA is TGTGCCAGCAGTTCACTGAGCTCCTACAATGAGCAGTTCTTC. This sequence encodes CASSSLSSYNEQFF.

This clone appeared once. The chain combines TRBV18 with TRBJ2-5, with D maybe TRBD1 (7 bases). Germline CDR1 reads KGHSH; CDR2 reads LQKENI. The CDR3 extends over 14 amino acids. Trimming cost V 3 bases and J 4 bases, with 12 bases left between them. CDR3 in amino acids: CASSPNQGGETQYF. The CDR3 DNA reads as TGTGCCAGCTCACCGAACCAGGGGGGAGAGACCCAGTACTTC.

As to this clone: At one boundary the junction diverges from the germline segment, which might be a read error. The genes are TRBV7-9 and TRBJ2-7, with a possible D match to TRBD2 (5 bases). The CDR3 covers 15 residues. Germline values: CDR1 SEHNR, CDR2 FQNEAQ (reference sequence). CDR3 in amino acids: CSSSLPPRGRMEQYF. The CDR3 DNA reads TGTTCCAGCAGCTTACCACCCCGAGGGCGAATGGAGCAGTACTTC.

The chain is built from TRBV5-1 and TRBJ2-3; the match to TRBD2 covers 8 bases. V was clipped by 0 bases and J by 2 bases; unmatched bases: 11. CDR1 and CDR2 from the germline V gene are SGHRS and YFSETQ. The CDR3 loop spans 18 amino acids. Here the CDR3 DNA reads TGCGCCAGCAGCTTGGTGACCTTGGCGGGGGGCGACACAGATACGCAGTATTTT. It codes for CASSLVTLAGGDTDTQYF.

This sequence joins TRBV10-1 and TRBJ1-5; maybe TRBD1 (6 bases). Germline CDR1 WNHNN, CDR2 SYGVQD (reference sequence). Between the trimmed V and J ends, which lost 0 bases and 3 bases, there was a span of 15 bases. CDR3 length: 17 amino acids. The CDR3 sequence is CASSESSKGVLNQPQHF. CDR3 DNA sequence: TGCGCCAGCAGTGAGTCCTCCAAGGGGGTCCTCAATCAGCCCCAGCATTTT.

V is TRBV2 and J is TRBJ2-1, with 14 bases that match TRBD2. V shed 5 bases and J 7 bases; nucleotides not matched to a gene: 4. The germline gives CDR1 SNHLY, CDR2 FYNNEI. The CDR3 has 15 residues. The CDR3 protein is CASSPTSGGDNEQFF. CDR3 bases: TGTGCCAGCAGTCCGACTAGCGGGGGGGATAATGAGCAGTTCTTC.

This clone was found once. The J gene is TRBJ2-3, the V gene TRBV10-2; D unclear. CDR1 is WSHSY and CDR2 is SAAADI in the germline V gene. The CDR3 loop spans 10 amino acids. Trimming removed 8 bases from V and 5 bases from J, with 5 bases in between. The CDR3 nucleotides are TGCGCCAGCGCGGAAGATACGCAGTATTTT. It is translated as CASAEDTQYF.

This clone was observed a single time. The CDR3 coding sequence is TGTGCCTGGAGCCGCGGAAGCGGGGGGGTCGGAGAGACCCAGTACTTC. Its protein is CAWSRGSGGVGETQYF. V usage is TRBV30 and J usage is TRBJ2-5, with 10 bases identical to TRBD2. Germline-derived CDR1 and CDR2 are GTSNPN and SVGIG (reference sequence). There are 16 residues in the CDR3. Trimming cost V 3 bases and J 4 bases; bases outside gene matches: 11.

V is TRBV5-1 and J is TRBJ1-4, with 10 bases aligning to TRBD1. The germline V gene has CDR1 SGHRS and CDR2 YFSETQ. The CDR3 consists of 16 residues. Trimming took 1 base from V and 7 from J; bases not matched to a gene: 7. CDR3 protein: CASSLLDRGSGEKLFF. CDR3 sequence (DNA): TGCGCCAGCAGCTTGTTGGACAGGGGGTCTGGTGAAAAACTGTTTTTT.

This clone was seen a single time. The chain joins TRBV19 to TRBJ1-1; D gene unclear. In germline, CDR1 is LNHDA, CDR2 SQIVND (reference sequence). V lost 2 bases and J 1 base, leaving 5 bases between the germline ends. The CDR3 extends over 13 amino acids. The CDR3 nucleotides are TGTGCCAGTAGTATACTTCCGAACACTGAAGCTTTCTTT. Its protein product is CASSILPNTEAFF.

The rearrangement uses TRBV2 and TRBJ1-5; 7 bases map to TRBD1. Per the germline V gene, CDR1 is SNHLY and CDR2 is FYNNEI. The J segment lost 7 bases and the V segment lost 8 bases, leaving 8 bases of the junction unmatched. This CDR3 has 13 residues. CDR3 coding DNA: TGTGCCAGCCAGGGGGGCACGGACCAGCCCCAGCATTTT. As protein: CASQGGTDQPQHF.

Only a few counts were recorded for this clone. The V call is TRBV6-5, the J call TRBJ1-1; a possible D gene is TRBD1 (6 bases). CDR1 MNHEY and CDR2 SVGAGI come from the germline V gene. Trimming took off 4 bases at V and 4 bases at J, with 7 bases between the two ends. The CDR3 is 12 residues long. Here the CDR3 DNA reads TGTGCCAGCAGTTTACAGGGCACTGAAGCTTTCTTT. Translated, it gives CASSLQGTEAFF.

This chain connects TRBV4-1 to TRBJ2-3; D perhaps matches TRBD2 (7 bases). The CDR3 totals 16 residues. V was clipped by 1 base and J by 4 bases, with 15 bases between them. The germline gives CDR1 MGHRA, CDR2 YSYEKL. The CDR3 nucleotides read TGCGCCAGCAGCCAAGTGGCGTGGCGGGGGCCAGATACGCAGTATTTT. Protein sequence: CASSQVAWRGPDTQYF.

V gene TRBV7-8 combines with J gene TRBJ2-5, with 7 bases aligning to TRBD2. Trimming at V came to 5 bases and at J to 11 bases, leaving 11 bases not matched to a gene. This CDR3 is built from 13 residues. Germline loops: CDR1 SGHVS, CDR2 FQNEAQ. This CDR3 is CASSDPRLREQYF. DNA for the CDR3: TGTGCCAGCAGCGACCCTAGGTTGCGGGAGCAGTACTTC.

The chain is built from TRBV10-3 and TRBJ1-2; TRBD1 aligns across 12 bases. CDR1 and CDR2 (germline): ENHRY, SYGVKD. The length of the CDR3 is 13 residues. The V and J ends lost 8 bases and 6 bases, in that order; junction bases with no gene match: 4. CDR3 amino acids: CAISGQGADGYTF. CDR3 bases: TGTGCCATCTCGGGACAGGGGGCGGATGGCTACACCTTC.

The chain is built from TRBV12-5 and TRBJ2-7, with D tentatively TRBD2 (5 bases). The V and J ends lost 2 bases and 0 bases respectively, with 17 bases between them. CDR3 size: 17 residues. Germline-derived CDR1 and CDR2 are LGHNT and FRNRAP. The CDR3 bases are TGTGCTAGTGGTTTGTTGACGGGCGCTGGGAGCTCCTACGAGCAGTACTTC. This sequence encodes CASGLLTGAGSSYEQYF.

The chain is built from TRBV6-1 and TRBJ1-6; D is unclear. The CDR3 covers 15 residues. Germline CDR1 is MNHNS and CDR2 is SASEGT. Deletions cut 1 base from V and 3 bases from J, with 7 bases between. In nucleotides, the CDR3 is TGTGCCAGCAGTGAAGGGCAGTTCTATAATTCACCCCTCCACTTT. Translating gives CASSEGQFYNSPLHF.

A word on this clone: One junction end disagrees with the germline gene, perhaps due to a read error. The chain uses TRBV6-6 and TRBJ1-2; D unresolved. CDR1 and CDR2 (germline): MNHNY, SVGAGI (reference sequence). The CDR3 is 12 residues long. CDR3 amino acids: CASSYSRETAFF. DNA of the CDR3: TGTGCCAGCAGTTACTCGAGAGAAACAGCCTTCTTC.

The chain uses TRBV4-3 and TRBJ2-5; D is perhaps TRBD2 (6 bases). Trimming left V 0 bases short and J 5 bases short, with 16 bases between. The CDR3 length is 16 residues. Looked up from germline, CDR1 is LGHNA and CDR2 is YSLEER. This chain's CDR3 is CASSQDRRGEAETQYF. For the CDR3, the DNA is TGCGCCAGCAGCCAAGACCGGCGCGGGGAGGCGGAGACCCAGTACTTC.

This clone was counted between two and nine times. V and J are TRBV6-1 and TRBJ2-7, with 11 bases aligning to TRBD1. The CDR3 length is 13 residues. Germline loops: CDR1 MNHNS, CDR2 SASEGT. Unmatched junction bases numbered 1, after V lost 6 bases and J lost 3 bases. The DNA for the CDR3 is TGTGCCAGCAGGGACAGGGGGCTCTACGAGCAGTACTTC. Encoded protein: CASRDRGLYEQYF.

The V and J genes are TRBV15 and TRBJ2-3; the match to TRBD1 covers 7 bases. The CDR3 totals 14 residues. Germline trimming cut 0 bases from V and 11 bases from J; bases unmatched to any gene: 8. Per the germline V gene, CDR1 is LNHNV and CDR2 is YYDKDF (reference sequence). The CDR3: CATSRDRGDSMQYF. In DNA form, the CDR3 reads TGTGCCACCAGCAGAGATCGAGGGGACAGTATGCAGTATTTT.

The chain joins TRBV27 to TRBJ1-2; D is ambiguous. CDR1 is MNHEY and CDR2 is SMNVEV in the germline V gene (reference sequence). The CDR3 has 12 amino acids. Deletions cut 2 bases from V and 6 bases from J, with 7 bases between. CDR3: CASSLGRDGYTF. The CDR3 DNA follows: TGTGCCAGCAGTTTAGGGAGAGATGGCTACACCTTC.

About this clone itself: Relative to the germline gene, one junction end is altered; a read error may explain this. The rearrangement uses TRBV7-9 and TRBJ1-2, with D hard to call. Germline V gene data show CDR1 as SEHNR and CDR2 as FQNEAQ (reference sequence). The CDR3 extends over 12 amino acids. CDR3 DNA sequence: TGTTCCAGCAGCCCGCAGCAGGATGGCTACACCTTC. It is translated as CSSSPQQDGYTF.

The chain employs TRBV7-3 and TRBJ2-6, with 10 bases aligning to TRBD2. The V gene end was trimmed by 4 bases and the J gene end by 0 bases; junction bases not matched to a gene: 9. CDR3 length equals 19 residues. Germline V lookup: CDR1 SGHTA, CDR2 FQGTGA. For the CDR3, the DNA is TGTGCCAGCAGCTCCCTTAGCGGGGGGACACACTCTGGGGCCAACGTCCTGACTTTC. Amino acid sequence: CASSSLSGGTHSGANVLTF.

The genes are TRBV5-4 and TRBJ2-3, with 10 bases fitting TRBD2. V dropped 1 base and J dropped 2; count of bases not matched to a gene: 1. Germline values: CDR1 SGHNT, CDR2 YYREEE (reference sequence). The CDR3 is 15 residues long. CDR3 sequence: CASSLLAGDTDTQYF. CDR3 DNA: TGTGCCAGCAGCTTGCTAGCGGGGGACACAGATACGCAGTATTTT. Filled out from reference TRBV5-4 and TRBJ2-3, the complete variable domain reads ETGVTQSPTHLIKTRGQQVTLRCSSQSGHNTVSWYQQALGQGPQFIFQYYREEENGRGNFPPRFSGLQFPNYSSELNVNALELDDSALYLCASSLLAGDTDTQYFGPGTRLTVL.